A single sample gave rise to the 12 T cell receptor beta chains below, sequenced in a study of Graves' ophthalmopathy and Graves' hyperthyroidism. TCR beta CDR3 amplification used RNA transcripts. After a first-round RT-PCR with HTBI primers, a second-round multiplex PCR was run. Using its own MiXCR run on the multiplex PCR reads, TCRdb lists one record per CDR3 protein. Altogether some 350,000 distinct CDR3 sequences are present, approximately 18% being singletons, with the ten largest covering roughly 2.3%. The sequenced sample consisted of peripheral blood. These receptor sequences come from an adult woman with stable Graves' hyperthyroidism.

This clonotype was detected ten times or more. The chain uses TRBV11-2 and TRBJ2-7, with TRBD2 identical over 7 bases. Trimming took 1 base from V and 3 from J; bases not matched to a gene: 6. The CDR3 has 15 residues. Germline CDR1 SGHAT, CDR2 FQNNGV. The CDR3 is CASSLGLAVNYEQYF. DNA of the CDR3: TGTGCCAGCAGCTTAGGACTAGCTGTTAACTACGAGCAGTACTTC.

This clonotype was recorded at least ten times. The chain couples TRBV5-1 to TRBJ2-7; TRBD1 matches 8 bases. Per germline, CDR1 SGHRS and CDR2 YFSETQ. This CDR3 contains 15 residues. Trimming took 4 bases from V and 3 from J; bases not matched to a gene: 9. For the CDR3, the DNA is TGCGCCAGCAGCGTTGGGACAGGCCAACTCTACGAGCAGTACTTC. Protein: CASSVGTGQLYEQYF.

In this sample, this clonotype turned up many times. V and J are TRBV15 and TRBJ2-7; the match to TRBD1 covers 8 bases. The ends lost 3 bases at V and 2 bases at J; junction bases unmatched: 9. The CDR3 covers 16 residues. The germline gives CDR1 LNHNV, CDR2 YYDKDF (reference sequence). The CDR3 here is CATSRLQTGAAYEQYF. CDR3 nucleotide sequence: TGTGCCACCAGCAGGCTCCAGACAGGGGCGGCCTACGAGCAGTACTTC.

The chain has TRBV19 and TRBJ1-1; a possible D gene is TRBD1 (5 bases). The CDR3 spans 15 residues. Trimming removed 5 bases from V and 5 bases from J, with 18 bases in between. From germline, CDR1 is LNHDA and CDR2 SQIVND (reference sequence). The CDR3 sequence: CASSPPMGDRTEAFF. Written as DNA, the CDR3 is TGTGCCAGTAGTCCCCCCATGGGGGATCGGACTGAAGCTTTCTTT.

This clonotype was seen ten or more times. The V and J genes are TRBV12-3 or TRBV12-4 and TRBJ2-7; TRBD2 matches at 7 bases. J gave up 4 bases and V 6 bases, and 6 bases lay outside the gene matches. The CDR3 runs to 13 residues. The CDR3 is CASSPGTIYEQYF. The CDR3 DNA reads TGTGCCAGCAGCCCTGGGACTATTTACGAGCAGTACTTC.

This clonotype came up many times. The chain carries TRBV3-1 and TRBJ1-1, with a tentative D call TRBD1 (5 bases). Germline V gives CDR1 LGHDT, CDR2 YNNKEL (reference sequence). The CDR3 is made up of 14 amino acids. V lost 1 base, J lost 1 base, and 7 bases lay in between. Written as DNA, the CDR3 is TGTGCCAGCAGCCAAGGGGGGACGAACACTGAAGCTTTCTTT. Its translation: CASSQGGTNTEAFF.

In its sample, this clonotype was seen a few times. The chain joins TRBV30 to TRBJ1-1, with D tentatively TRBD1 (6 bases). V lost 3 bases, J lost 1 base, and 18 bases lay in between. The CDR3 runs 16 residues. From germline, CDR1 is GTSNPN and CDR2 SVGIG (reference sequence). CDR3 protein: CAWRGRGGTRNTEAFF. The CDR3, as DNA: TGTGCCTGGAGGGGTCGGGGAGGGACAAGGAACACTGAAGCTTTCTTT. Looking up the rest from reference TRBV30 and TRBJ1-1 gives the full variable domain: SQTIHQWPATLVQPVGSPLSLECTVEGTSNPNLYWYRQAAGRGLQLLFYSVGIGQISSEVPQNLSASRPQDRQFILSSKKLLLSDSGFYLCAWRGRGGTRNTEAFFGQGTRLTVV.

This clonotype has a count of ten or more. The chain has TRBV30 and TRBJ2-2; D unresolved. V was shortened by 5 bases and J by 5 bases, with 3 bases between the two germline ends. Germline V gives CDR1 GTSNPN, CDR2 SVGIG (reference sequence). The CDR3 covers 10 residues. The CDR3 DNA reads TGTGCCTGGGGAACCGGGGAGCTGTTTTTT. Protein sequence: CAWGTGELFF.

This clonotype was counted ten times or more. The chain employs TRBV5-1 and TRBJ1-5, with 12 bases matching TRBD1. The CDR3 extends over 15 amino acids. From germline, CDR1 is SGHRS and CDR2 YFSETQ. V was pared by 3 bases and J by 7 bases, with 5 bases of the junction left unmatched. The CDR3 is CASSSRDRGRQPQHF. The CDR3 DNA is TGCGCCAGCAGCTCAAGGGACAGGGGGCGGCAGCCCCAGCATTTT.

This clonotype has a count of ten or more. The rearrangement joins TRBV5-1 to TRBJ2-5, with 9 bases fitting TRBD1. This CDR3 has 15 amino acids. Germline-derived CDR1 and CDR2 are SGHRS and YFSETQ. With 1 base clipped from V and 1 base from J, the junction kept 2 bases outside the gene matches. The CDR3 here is CASSLWGQGQETQYF. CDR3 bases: TGCGCCAGCAGCTTGTGGGGACAGGGCCAAGAGACCCAGTACTTC.

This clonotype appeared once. The CDR3 region is CAWSRQGTEAFF. The CDR3 DNA reads as TGTGCCTGGAGTCGACAGGGAACTGAAGCTTTCTTT. The chain uses TRBV30 and TRBJ1-1; 7 bases match TRBD1. Germline V CDR1 and CDR2: GTSNPN, SVGIG (reference sequence). Trimming removed 2 bases from V and 5 bases from J; junction bases left unmatched: 2. The CDR3 sequence is 12 residues long.

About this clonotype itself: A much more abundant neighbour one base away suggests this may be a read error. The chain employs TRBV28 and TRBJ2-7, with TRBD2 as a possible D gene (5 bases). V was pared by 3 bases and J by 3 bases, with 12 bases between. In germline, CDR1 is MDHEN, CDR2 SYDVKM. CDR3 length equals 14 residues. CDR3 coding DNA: TGTGCCAGCAGTTTGTGCGGGCAGGACTACGAGCAGTACTTC. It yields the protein CASSLCGQDYEQYF.